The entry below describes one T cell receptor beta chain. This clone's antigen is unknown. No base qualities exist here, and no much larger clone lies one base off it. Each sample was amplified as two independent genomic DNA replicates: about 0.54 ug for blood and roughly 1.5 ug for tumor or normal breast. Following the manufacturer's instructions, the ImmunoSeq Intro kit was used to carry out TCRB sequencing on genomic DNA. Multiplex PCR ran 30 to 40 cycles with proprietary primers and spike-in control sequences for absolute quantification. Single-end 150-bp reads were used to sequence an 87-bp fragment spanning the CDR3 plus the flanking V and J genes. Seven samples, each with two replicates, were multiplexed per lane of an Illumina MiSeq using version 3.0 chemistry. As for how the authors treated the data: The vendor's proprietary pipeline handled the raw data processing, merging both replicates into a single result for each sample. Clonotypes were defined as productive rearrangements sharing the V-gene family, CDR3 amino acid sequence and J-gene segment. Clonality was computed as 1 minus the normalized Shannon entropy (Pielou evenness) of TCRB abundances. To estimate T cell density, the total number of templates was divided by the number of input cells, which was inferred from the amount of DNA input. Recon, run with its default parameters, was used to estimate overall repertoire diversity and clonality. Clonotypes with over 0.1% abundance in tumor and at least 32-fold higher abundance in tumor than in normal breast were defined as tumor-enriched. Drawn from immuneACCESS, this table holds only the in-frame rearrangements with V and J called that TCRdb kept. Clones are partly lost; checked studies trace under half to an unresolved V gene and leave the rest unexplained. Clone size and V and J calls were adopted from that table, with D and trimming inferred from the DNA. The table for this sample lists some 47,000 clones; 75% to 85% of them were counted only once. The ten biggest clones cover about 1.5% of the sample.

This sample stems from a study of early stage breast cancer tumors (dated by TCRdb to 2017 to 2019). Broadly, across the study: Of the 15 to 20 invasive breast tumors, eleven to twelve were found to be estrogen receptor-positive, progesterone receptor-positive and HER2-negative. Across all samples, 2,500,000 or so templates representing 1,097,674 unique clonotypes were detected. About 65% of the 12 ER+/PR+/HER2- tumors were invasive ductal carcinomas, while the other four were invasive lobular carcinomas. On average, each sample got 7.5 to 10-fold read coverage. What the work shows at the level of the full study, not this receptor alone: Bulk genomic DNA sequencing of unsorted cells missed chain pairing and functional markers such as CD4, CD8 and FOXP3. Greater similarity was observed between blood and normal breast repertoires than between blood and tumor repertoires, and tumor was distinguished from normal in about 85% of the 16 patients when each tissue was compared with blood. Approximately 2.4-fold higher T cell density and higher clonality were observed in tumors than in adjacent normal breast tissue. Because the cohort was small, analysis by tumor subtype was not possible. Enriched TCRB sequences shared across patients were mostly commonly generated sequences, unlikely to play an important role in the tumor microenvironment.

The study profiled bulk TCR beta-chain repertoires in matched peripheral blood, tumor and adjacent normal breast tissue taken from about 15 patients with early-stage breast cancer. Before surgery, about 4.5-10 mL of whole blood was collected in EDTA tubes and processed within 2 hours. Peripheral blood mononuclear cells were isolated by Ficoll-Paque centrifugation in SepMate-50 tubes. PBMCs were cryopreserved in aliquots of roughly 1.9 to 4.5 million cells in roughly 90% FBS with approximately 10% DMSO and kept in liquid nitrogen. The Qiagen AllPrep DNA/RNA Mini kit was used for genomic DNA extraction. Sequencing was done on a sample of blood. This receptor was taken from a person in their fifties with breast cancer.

Read as DNA, the sequence is TGTGCCAGCAGCTTTATCCCGGGGGAGACCCAGTACTTC. It translates as CASSFIPGETQYF. The sequence is built from TRBV7-2 and TRBJ2-5; TRBD2 is perhaps the D gene, given 5 matching bases. The CDR3 goes from the cysteine to the phenylalanine over 13 residues. The DNA shown is the 39-base CDR3, in frame from base 1. The junction shows trimming of 3 bases on V and 5 bases on J, plus 10 bases between the germline ends. The germline V gene encodes CDR1 SGHTA and CDR2 FQGNSA.